This T cell receptor (beta chain) is drawn from a study of shared clonotypes between healthy human individuals. Whole-study findings and limits: The sampled material consisted only of blood, and tissue repertoires are likely to differ.

The repertoire was sequenced with immunoSEQ multiplex PCR; TCRdb's copy has only in-frame clones and lacks some. The data hold approximately 480,000 clones, with roughly 79% observed a single time. Germline CDR1 and CDR2: SGHKS and YYEKEE (reference sequence). The CDR3 is 15 amino acids. Deletions cut 0 bases from V and 4 bases from J, with 11 bases between. In regard to this clone: Its target is not known.

The sample comprised PBMCs. The sequence came from a woman in her forties in good health. Some clones in this sample may be carry-over from other donors' samples. The V gene is TRBV5-5, the J gene TRBJ2-1; TRBD2 might be the D (6 bases). CDR3 DNA sequence: TGTGCCAGCAGCTTGGCCGGGACTGAATACAATGAGCAGTTCTTC. Translated: CASSLAGTEYNEQFF.